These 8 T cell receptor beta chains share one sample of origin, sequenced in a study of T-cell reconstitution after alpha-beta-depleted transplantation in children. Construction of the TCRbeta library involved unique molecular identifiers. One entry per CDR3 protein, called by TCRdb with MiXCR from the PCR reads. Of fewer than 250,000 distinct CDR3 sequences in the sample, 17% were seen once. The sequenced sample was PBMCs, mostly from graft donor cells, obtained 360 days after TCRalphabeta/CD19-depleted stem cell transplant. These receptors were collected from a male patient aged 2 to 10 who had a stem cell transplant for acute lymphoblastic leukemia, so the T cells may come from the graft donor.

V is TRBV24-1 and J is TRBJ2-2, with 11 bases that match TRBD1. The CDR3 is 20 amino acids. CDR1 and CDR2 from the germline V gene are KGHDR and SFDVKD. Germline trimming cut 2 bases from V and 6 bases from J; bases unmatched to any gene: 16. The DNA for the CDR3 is TGTGCCACCAGTGATTCGCAACTTAAGCCGGGACAGGGGGAGGCCGGGGAGCTGTTTTTT. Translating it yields CATSDSQLKPGQGEAGELFF.

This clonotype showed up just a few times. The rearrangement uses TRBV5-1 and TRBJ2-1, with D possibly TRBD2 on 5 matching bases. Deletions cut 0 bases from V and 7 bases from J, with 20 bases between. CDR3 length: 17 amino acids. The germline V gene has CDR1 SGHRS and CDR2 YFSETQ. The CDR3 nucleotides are TGCGCCAGCAGCTTGGCCTGGTGGGCGCCCCGGAGGAATGAGCAGTTCTTC. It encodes CASSLAWWAPRRNEQFF. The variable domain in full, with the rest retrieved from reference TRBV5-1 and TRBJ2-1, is KAGVTQTPRYLIKTRGQQVTLSCSPISGHRSVSWYQQTPGQGLQFLFEYFSETQRNKGNFPGRFSGRQFSNSRSEMNVSTLELGDSALYLCASSLAWWAPRRNEQFFGPGTRLTVL.

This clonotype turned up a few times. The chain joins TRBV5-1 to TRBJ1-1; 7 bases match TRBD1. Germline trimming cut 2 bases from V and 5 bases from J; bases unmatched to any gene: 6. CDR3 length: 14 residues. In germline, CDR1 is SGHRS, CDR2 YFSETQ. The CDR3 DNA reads TGCGCCAGCAGCTTTCAGGGGGTAGAGACTGAAGCTTTCTTT. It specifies CASSFQGVETEAFF.

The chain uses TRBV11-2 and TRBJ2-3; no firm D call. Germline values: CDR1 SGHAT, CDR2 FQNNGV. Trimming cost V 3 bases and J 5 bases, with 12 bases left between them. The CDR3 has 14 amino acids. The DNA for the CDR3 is TGTGCCAGCAGCTTTAGATCTTTTGTAGATACGCAGTATTTT. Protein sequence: CASSFRSFVDTQYF.

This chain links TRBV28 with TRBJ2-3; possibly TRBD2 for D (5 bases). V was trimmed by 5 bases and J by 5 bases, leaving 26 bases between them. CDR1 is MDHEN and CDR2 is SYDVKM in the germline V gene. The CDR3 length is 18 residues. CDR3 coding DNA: TGTGCCAGCAGTCCTAGCAACCGTTTCATATTCACGGTAGATACGCAGTATTTT. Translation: CASSPSNRFIFTVDTQYF.

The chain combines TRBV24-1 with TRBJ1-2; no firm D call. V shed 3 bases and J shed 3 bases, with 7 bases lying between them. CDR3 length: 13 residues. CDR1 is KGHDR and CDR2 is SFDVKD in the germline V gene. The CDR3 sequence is CATSDLRDYGYTF. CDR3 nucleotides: TGTGCCACCAGTGATCTCCGGGACTATGGCTACACCTTC.

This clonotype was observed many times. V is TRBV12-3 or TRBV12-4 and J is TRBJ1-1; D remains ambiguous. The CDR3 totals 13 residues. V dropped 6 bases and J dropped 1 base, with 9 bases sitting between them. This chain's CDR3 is CASRTYTNTEAFF. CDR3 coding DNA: TGTGCCAGCAGAACGTATACGAACACTGAAGCTTTCTTT.

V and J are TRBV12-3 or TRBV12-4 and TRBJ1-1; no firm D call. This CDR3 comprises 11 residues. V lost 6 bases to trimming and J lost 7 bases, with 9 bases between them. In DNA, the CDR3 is TGTGCCAGCAGCCCACGTAGTGAAGCTTTCTTT. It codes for CASSPRSEAFF.